The next 10 T cell receptor beta chains were all read from a single sample in a study of CD8+CD57+ T cells in acquired aplastic anemia. The TCR beta profiling, which covered VDJ combination and CDR3 sequence, was carried out using genomic DNA as the template. TCRdb itself ran the reads through MiXCR, one entry per CDR3 protein. The sample shows just over 400,000 distinct CDR3 sequences, 65% to 75% of them seen only once. The specimen sequenced was sorted CD4+, CD8+, or CD8+CD57+ T cells (not recorded which) from PBMCs. The origin of the receptors is a human donor in good health, serving as a control.

This chain connects TRBV20-1 to TRBJ1-2; D possibly corresponds to TRBD1 (6 bases). Germline V CDR1 and CDR2: DFQATT, SNEGSKA (reference sequence). The length of the CDR3 is 13 residues. The V gene lost 5 bases and the J gene lost 9 bases, with 19 bases spanning the gap. CDR3 nucleotide sequence: TGCAGTGCTGGACCCAAGGGGGGGCGACGCTACACCTTC. This gives the protein CSAGPKGGRRYTF.

This clonotype was counted many times. The chain has TRBV11-1 and TRBJ1-1; possibly TRBD1 for D (5 bases). V was trimmed by 1 base and J by 5 bases, leaving 14 bases between them. The CDR3 loop spans 15 amino acids. Germline CDR1 and CDR2: SGHAT and FQDESV (reference sequence). The CDR3: CASSLGVEGRTEAFF. The CDR3 bases are TGTGCCAGCAGCTTAGGGGTGGAGGGGCGGACTGAAGCTTTCTTT. Together with reference TRBV11-1 and TRBJ1-1, the CDR3 gives the full variable domain: EAEVAQSPRYKITEKSQAVAFWCDPISGHATLYWYRQILGQGPELLVQFQDESVVDDSQLPKDRFSAERLKGVDSTLKIQPAELGDSAMYLCASSLGVEGRTEAFFGQGTRLTVV.

The chain uses TRBV2 and TRBJ1-1; the D is unclear. Germline V gene data show CDR1 as SNHLY and CDR2 as FYNNEI. V dropped 7 bases and J dropped 2 bases, with 11 bases sitting between them. The CDR3 length is 13 residues. CDR3 sequence: CASTRAVNTEAFF. The DNA for the CDR3 is TGTGCCAGCACCCGGGCAGTAAACACTGAAGCTTTCTTT.

This clonotype has ten or more counts. This chain connects TRBV7-2 to TRBJ2-7; 7 nucleotides match TRBD2. V lost 4 bases, J lost 2 bases, and 8 bases stayed unmatched. The length of the CDR3 is 15 residues. Germline CDR1 is SGHTA and CDR2 is FQGNSA. CDR3 loop: CASSSRSGVAYEQYF. DNA for the CDR3: TGTGCCAGCAGCTCCCGCAGCGGGGTCGCCTACGAGCAGTACTTC. The full variable domain, rest sourced from reference TRBV7-2 and TRBJ2-7, is GAGVSQSPSNKVTEKGKDVELRCDPISGHTALYWYRQSLGQGLEFLIYFQGNSAPDKSGLPSDRFSAERTGGSVSTLTIQRTQQEDSAVYLCASSSRSGVAYEQYFGPGTRLTVT.

Comment on this clonotype: Compared with germline, one end of the junction differs, possibly owing to a read error. CDR3: CASSIGQTRQHRDF. CDR3 sequence (DNA): TGTGCCAGCAGCATAGGCCAGACGAGGCAACACCGGGACTTC. This sequence joins TRBV9 and TRBJ2-5, with D uncertain. Germline CDR1 and CDR2: SGDLS and YYNGEE. The CDR3 is 14 amino acids.

The chain links TRBV11-2 to TRBJ2-7, with D maybe TRBD1 (6 bases). This CDR3 has 14 amino acids. The V end was cut by 7 bases, the J end by 6 bases, with 19 bases between. The germline CDR1 and CDR2 sequences are SGHAT and FQNNGV. CDR3 region: CASIPRDICLEQYF. The CDR3 DNA is TGTGCCAGCATACCCCGGGACATCTGTCTCGAGCAGTACTTC. Together with reference TRBV11-2 and TRBJ2-7, the CDR3 gives the full variable domain: EAGVAQSPRYKIIEKRQSVAFWCNPISGHATLYWYQQILGQGPKLLIQFQNNGVVDDSQLPKDRFSAERLKGVDSTLKIQPAKLEDSAVYLCASIPRDICLEQYFGPGTRLTVT.

The rearrangement uses TRBV13 and TRBJ2-7; a possible D gene is TRBD2 (5 bases). From germline, CDR1 is PRHDT and CDR2 FYEKMQ (reference sequence). V dropped 5 bases and J dropped 3 bases, with 17 bases sitting between them. This CDR3 is built from 15 residues. CDR3 loop: CASSQVEGLFYEQYF. CDR3 bases: TGTGCCAGCAGCCAAGTTGAGGGCCTCTTCTACGAGCAGTACTTC. The full variable domain, completed using reference TRBV13 and TRBJ2-7, is AAGVIQSPRHLIKEKRETATLKCYPIPRHDTVYWYQQGPGQDPQFLISFYEKMQSDKGSIPDRFSAQQFSDYHSELNMSSLELGDSALYFCASSQVEGLFYEQYFGPGTRLTVT.

This clonotype was seen repeatedly, ten times or more. The chain is built from TRBV5-1 and TRBJ1-3, with D perhaps TRBD1 (5 bases). V was trimmed by 1 base and J by 6 bases, leaving 11 bases between them. Germline assignment: CDR1 SGHRS and CDR2 YFSETQ. The CDR3 extends over 14 amino acids. Written as DNA, the CDR3 is TGCGCCAGCAGCTTGCAGGGTACTGAAAACACCATATATTTT. As protein: CASSLQGTENTIYF.

The chain is built from TRBV19 and TRBJ2-1, with TRBD1 identical over 11 bases. Germline loops: CDR1 LNHDA, CDR2 SQIVND (reference sequence). This CDR3 spans 15 amino acids. Losses at the gene ends were 5 bases for V and 3 bases for J; bases not matched to a gene: 3. CDR3 DNA sequence: TGTGCCAGTAGTGGGACAGGGGGTCTCTACAATGAGCAGTTCTTC. Protein product: CASSGTGGLYNEQFF.

This clonotype was observed many times. The chain employs TRBV19 and TRBJ2-5, with TRBD1 matching 9 bases. The CDR3 is 14 residues long. The germline V gene has CDR1 LNHDA and CDR2 SQIVND (reference sequence). Trimming took 5 bases from V and 2 from J; bases not matched to a gene: 3. CDR3 DNA sequence: TGTGCCAGTAGTGAACAGGGGGCTCAAGAGACCCAGTACTTC. Translating it yields CASSEQGAQETQYF.